These T cell receptor beta chains were read from a single sample in a study of blood T cell repertoires in COVID-19. This table comes from immunoSEQ multiplex PCR, and its TCRdb copy is limited to in-frame clones, with some not included. The table records about 200,000 clones, about nine tenths of them present only once. Sequenced: peripheral blood. These receptors were obtained from a woman in her 40s with acute or convalescent COVID-19. The CDR3 runs from the conserved cysteine through the conserved F or W. A D gene is named only where the DNA matches it firmly. The size of a clone is reported for some rows only, either as once, few or many, or as a class for expanded clones.

CDR3aa: CASSTHRAEAFF; CDR3nt: TGTGCCAGCAGCACCCACAGGGCTGAAGCTTTCTTT; abundance: -; v_gene: TRBV7-9; j_gene: TRBJ1-1; d_gene: -
CDR3aa: CASRSGGGFWVF; CDR3nt: TGTGCCAGCAGGTCTGGCGGGGGTTTTTGGGTCTTC; abundance: -; v_gene: TRBV2; j_gene: TRBJ2-1; d_gene: TRBD2
CDR3aa: CASSLKGGGNQPQHF; CDR3nt: TGTGCCAGCAGTTTAAAAGGAGGGGGCAATCAGCCCCAGCATTTT; abundance: -; v_gene: TRBV27; j_gene: TRBJ1-5; d_gene: -
CDR3aa: CASSLARTGTGEQFF; CDR3nt: TGTGCCAGCAGCTTAGCGCGGACAGGGACAGGTGAGCAGTTCTTC; abundance: -; v_gene: TRBV7-6; j_gene: TRBJ2-1; d_gene: TRBD1
CDR3aa: CASPPRTGGGDTQYF; CDR3nt: TGTGCCAGCCCCCCAAGGACAGGGGGCGGAGATACGCAGTATTTT; abundance: -; v_gene: TRBV28; j_gene: TRBJ2-3; d_gene: TRBD1
CDR3aa: CASSPDSQYNSPLHF; CDR3nt: TGTGCCAGCAGCCCGGACAGTCAGTATAATTCACCCCTCCACTTT; abundance: -; v_gene: TRBV11-2; j_gene: TRBJ1-6; d_gene: -
CDR3aa: CASSSTGENTGELFF; CDR3nt: TGTGCCAGCAGTTCCACAGGGGAAAACACCGGGGAGCTGTTTTTT; abundance: -; v_gene: TRBV27; j_gene: TRBJ2-2; d_gene: TRBD1
CDR3aa: CSVLRTGPEETQYF; CDR3nt: TGCAGCGTTCTAAGGACAGGGCCAGAAGAGACCCAGTACTTC; abundance: few; v_gene: TRBV29-1; j_gene: TRBJ2-5; d_gene: TRBD1
CDR3aa: CASSFAGNYGYTF; CDR3nt: TGTGCCAGCAGTTTTGCAGGGAACTATGGCTACACCTTC; abundance: -; v_gene: TRBV12-3/TRBV12-4; j_gene: TRBJ1-2; d_gene: -
CDR3aa: CASSISGGFNTGELFF; CDR3nt: TGTGCCAGCTCAATTTCGGGAGGATTCAACACCGGGGAGCTGTTTTTT; abundance: few; v_gene: TRBV18; j_gene: TRBJ2-2; d_gene: TRBD2
CDR3aa: CASSLELAGNTGELFF; CDR3nt: TGCGCCAGCAGCTTGGAACTAGCGGGCAACACCGGGGAGCTGTTTTTT; abundance: -; v_gene: TRBV5-1; j_gene: TRBJ2-2; d_gene: TRBD2
CDR3aa: CASSLDRGRETQYF; CDR3nt: TGTGCCAGCAGCTTAGACAGGGGTCGAGAGACCCAGTACTTC; abundance: -; v_gene: TRBV11-1; j_gene: TRBJ2-5; d_gene: TRBD1
CDR3aa: CASSQDAWSSSGTAYNEQFF; CDR3nt: TGTGCCAGCAGCCAAGATGCGTGGAGTTCCTCCGGGACAGCCTACAATGAGCAGTTCTTC; abundance: -; v_gene: TRBV3-1/TRBV3-2; j_gene: TRBJ2-1; d_gene: TRBD1
CDR3aa: CASSVGLAGVPVTGELFF; CDR3nt: TGTGCCAGCAGCGTAGGACTAGCGGGGGTCCCCGTAACCGGGGAGCTGTTTTTT; abundance: -; v_gene: TRBV9; j_gene: TRBJ2-2; d_gene: TRBD2
CDR3aa: CASSLGGGTAHSGANVLTF; CDR3nt: TGTGCCAGCAGCTTGGGGGGCGGGACAGCACACTCTGGGGCCAACGTCCTGACTTTC; abundance: -; v_gene: TRBV5-6; j_gene: TRBJ2-6; d_gene: -
CDR3aa: CATSRGGGLGNQPQHF; CDR3nt: TGTGCCACCAGCAGAGGGGGGGGGCTTGGCAATCAGCCCCAGCATTTT; abundance: -; v_gene: TRBV15; j_gene: TRBJ1-5; d_gene: -
CDR3aa: CASSRPGQGARETQYF; CDR3nt: TGTGCCAGCAGCCGCCCGGGACAGGGGGCTAGGGAGACCCAGTACTTC; abundance: -; v_gene: TRBV7-9; j_gene: TRBJ2-5; d_gene: TRBD1
CDR3aa: CASSVVVQGDTEAFF; CDR3nt: TGTGCCAGCAGCGTAGTTGTACAGGGGGACACTGAAGCTTTCTTT; abundance: -; v_gene: TRBV9; j_gene: TRBJ1-1; d_gene: TRBD1
CDR3aa: CASSMSRRAGRNSYNEQFF; CDR3nt: TGTGCCAGTAGTATGTCCAGGCGAGCGGGGCGTAACTCCTACAATGAGCAGTTCTTC; abundance: -; v_gene: TRBV19; j_gene: TRBJ2-1; d_gene: TRBD2
CDR3aa: CAWSVLAGDYNEQFF; CDR3nt: TGTGCCTGGAGCGTGCTAGCGGGGGACTACAATGAGCAGTTCTTC; abundance: -; v_gene: TRBV30; j_gene: TRBJ2-1; d_gene: TRBD2
CDR3aa: CASSADRDYGYTF; CDR3nt: TGTGCCAGCAGTGCGGACAGGGACTATGGCTACACCTTC; abundance: -; v_gene: TRBV2; j_gene: TRBJ1-2; d_gene: TRBD1
CDR3aa: CATSDLVGRGGSYNEQFF; CDR3nt: TGTGCCACCAGTGATTTGGTGGGCCGGGGGGGCTCCTACAATGAGCAGTTCTTC; abundance: few; v_gene: TRBV24-1; j_gene: TRBJ2-1; d_gene: TRBD2
CDR3aa: CASSLDRLGYTF; CDR3nt: TGTGCCAGCAGCTTGGACAGGCTTGGCTACACCTTC; abundance: -; v_gene: TRBV5-6; j_gene: TRBJ1-2; d_gene: -
CDR3aa: CASSQRQGIGYTF; CDR3nt: TGTGCCAGCAGCCAACGACAGGGGATCGGCTACACCTTC; abundance: few; v_gene: TRBV3-1/TRBV3-2; j_gene: TRBJ1-2; d_gene: TRBD1
CDR3aa: CAINSGADTQYF; CDR3nt: TGTGCCATCAACTCAGGGGCAGATACGCAGTATTTT; abundance: -; v_gene: TRBV10-3; j_gene: TRBJ2-3; d_gene: -
CDR3aa: CAWNRGTSNTGELFF; CDR3nt: TGTGCCTGGAACCGAGGCACTTCGAACACCGGGGAGCTGTTTTTT; abundance: few; v_gene: TRBV30; j_gene: TRBJ2-2; d_gene: -
CDR3aa: CASSAGQTNYGYTF; CDR3nt: TGTGCCAGCAGTGCGGGACAGACTAACTATGGCTACACCTTC; abundance: -; v_gene: TRBV3-1/TRBV3-2; j_gene: TRBJ1-2; d_gene: TRBD1
CDR3aa: CASSQDSGTMNTEAFF; CDR3nt: TGTGCCAGCAGCCAAGATTCAGGTACCATGAACACTGAAGCTTTCTTT; abundance: -; v_gene: TRBV3-1/TRBV3-2; j_gene: TRBJ1-1; d_gene: -
CDR3aa: CASSTGTGGFAFF; CDR3nt: TGTGCCAGCAGTACCGGGACAGGGGGGTTTGCTTTCTTT; abundance: -; v_gene: TRBV12-3/TRBV12-4; j_gene: TRBJ1-1; d_gene: TRBD1
CDR3aa: CASSYGGAGNTEAFF; CDR3nt: TGTGCCAGCAGTTACGGGGGGGCAGGGAACACTGAAGCTTTCTTT; abundance: -; v_gene: TRBV6-5; j_gene: TRBJ1-1; d_gene: -
CDR3aa: CASSTTVEKLFF; CDR3nt: TGTGCCAGCAGTACGACAGTTGAAAAACTGTTTTTT; abundance: few; v_gene: TRBV12-3/TRBV12-4; j_gene: TRBJ1-4; d_gene: -
CDR3aa: CASSPNTFLDRDGNTIYF; CDR3nt: TGCGCCAGCAGCCCGAACACCTTCCTGGACAGGGATGGAAACACCATATATTTT; abundance: -; v_gene: TRBV4-1; j_gene: TRBJ1-3; d_gene: TRBD1
CDR3aa: CASRTGTHFNNEQFF; CDR3nt: TGTGCCAGCAGGACCGGGACTCACTTTAACAATGAGCAGTTCTTC; abundance: -; v_gene: TRBV6-5; j_gene: TRBJ2-1; d_gene: -
CDR3aa: CASSAGGSFYGYTF; CDR3nt: TGTGCCAGCAGCGCCGGGGGAAGTTTCTATGGCTACACCTTC; abundance: -; v_gene: TRBV2; j_gene: TRBJ1-2; d_gene: -
CDR3aa: CASSDSVYGYTF; CDR3nt: TGTGCCAGCAGTGACTCCGTGTATGGCTACACCTTC; abundance: -; v_gene: TRBV6-4; j_gene: TRBJ1-2; d_gene: -
CDR3aa: CASRGGGYSGNTIYF; CDR3nt: TGTGCCAGCAGAGGAGGAGGGTACTCTGGAAACACCATATATTTT; abundance: -; v_gene: TRBV2; j_gene: TRBJ1-3; d_gene: -
CDR3aa: CASSQARGGGYTF; CDR3nt: TGTGCCAGCAGCCAGGCTCGGGGAGGTGGCTACACCTTC; abundance: -; v_gene: TRBV3-1/TRBV3-2; j_gene: TRBJ1-2; d_gene: -
CDR3aa: CASSSGQGVSPLHF; CDR3nt: TGTGCCAGCAGTTCGGGACAGGGGGTTTCACCCCTCCACTTT; abundance: once; v_gene: TRBV6-5; j_gene: TRBJ1-6; d_gene: TRBD1
CDR3aa: CASSFGRESTDTQYF; CDR3nt: TGCGCCAGCAGCTTCGGTAGAGAGAGCACAGATACGCAGTATTTT; abundance: -; v_gene: TRBV5-1; j_gene: TRBJ2-3; d_gene: -
CDR3aa: CASSQALRTEAFF; CDR3nt: TGTGCCAGCAGCCAAGCCCTGCGGACTGAAGCTTTCTTT; abundance: -; v_gene: TRBV3-1/TRBV3-2; j_gene: TRBJ1-1; d_gene: -
CDR3aa: CAILGTKNSPLHF; CDR3nt: TGCGCCATCCTCGGGACAAAGAATTCACCCCTCCACTTT; abundance: -; v_gene: TRBV10-1; j_gene: TRBJ1-6; d_gene: -
CDR3aa: CASSPGTYSGNTIYF; CDR3nt: TGTGCCAGCTCACCCGGGACTTACTCCGGGAACACCATATATTTT; abundance: -; v_gene: TRBV18; j_gene: TRBJ1-3; d_gene: -
CDR3aa: CSVGDSPSYNEQFF; CDR3nt: TGCAGCGTGGGGGACAGTCCGTCCTACAATGAGCAGTTCTTC; abundance: -; v_gene: TRBV29-1; j_gene: TRBJ2-1; d_gene: TRBD1
CDR3aa: CASSRGQGARAFF; CDR3nt: TGTGCCAGCAGCCGGGGACAGGGGGCGCGAGCTTTCTTT; abundance: many; v_gene: TRBV3-1/TRBV3-2; j_gene: TRBJ1-1; d_gene: TRBD1
CDR3aa: CASSFTTSGFYNEQFF; CDR3nt: TGTGCCAGCAGCTTTACCACTAGCGGATTCTACAATGAGCAGTTCTTC; abundance: -; v_gene: TRBV7-8; j_gene: TRBJ2-1; d_gene: TRBD2
CDR3aa: CASSPTGAAGQPQHF; CDR3nt: TGTGCCAGCAGCCCCACAGGGGCGGCAGGGCAGCCCCAGCATTTT; abundance: -; v_gene: TRBV6-5; j_gene: TRBJ1-5; d_gene: TRBD1
CDR3aa: CASVQLGGDNQPQHF; CDR3nt: TGTGCCAGCGTCCAACTGGGAGGGGACAATCAGCCCCAGCATTTT; abundance: -; v_gene: TRBV2; j_gene: TRBJ1-5; d_gene: -
CDR3aa: CATSRVVGAHNEKLFF; CDR3nt: TGTGCCACCAGCAGAGTTGTAGGGGCCCATAATGAAAAACTGTTTTTT; abundance: once; v_gene: TRBV15; j_gene: TRBJ1-4; d_gene: -
CDR3aa: CASTPGGWTEAFF; CDR3nt: TGTGCCAGTACCCCTGGAGGGTGGACTGAAGCTTTCTTT; abundance: -; v_gene: TRBV19; j_gene: TRBJ1-1; d_gene: -
CDR3aa: CASRPSRADTQYF; CDR3nt: TGTGCCAGCCGCCCCTCGAGGGCAGATACGCAGTATTTT; abundance: -; v_gene: TRBV6-5; j_gene: TRBJ2-3; d_gene: -
CDR3aa: CASSLFGQGPLIDGTEAFF; CDR3nt: TGCGCCAGCAGCTTGTTTGGACAGGGGCCTCTGATCGACGGCACTGAAGCTTTCTTT; abundance: -; v_gene: TRBV5-1; j_gene: TRBJ1-1; d_gene: TRBD1
CDR3aa: CASSGQGHPADTQYF; CDR3nt: TGCGCCAGCAGCGGACAGGGGCACCCCGCAGATACGCAGTATTTT; abundance: -; v_gene: TRBV5-1; j_gene: TRBJ2-3; d_gene: TRBD1